This TCR beta chain was obtained from a study of T cells in lung cancer brain metastases. Overall study: Most of the 20 patients had a tobacco use history.

Profiling relied on immunoSEQ multiplex PCR, and the TCRdb table lists in-frame clones only, not all of them. The top ten clones hold around 5.8% of a sample with roughly 4,500 clones, roughly 84% of them seen once. This clone appeared once. Its cognate antigen is unknown. V lost 6 bases, J lost 5 bases, and 6 bases stayed unmatched. CDR1 and CDR2 (germline): MNHEY, SVGAGI. The CDR3 covers 13 residues. Findings and limits, study-wide: Brain metastasis T cell infiltration was not adjusted for preoperative corticosteroid effects. Paired primaries held more unique productive clones than brain metastases (median approximately 4,500 versus 1,500).

The receptor was isolated from a woman between 45 and 65 years old with non-small cell lung cancer. The V call is TRBV6-5, the J call TRBJ2-7, with 8 bases aligning to TRBD2. The sample comprised tumor tissue from the primary lung tumor. In DNA, the CDR3 is TGTGCCAGCAGCCAACTAGCGGCTCACGAGCAGTACTTC. It specifies CASSQLAAHEQYF.